These 8 T cell receptor beta chains share one sample of origin, sequenced in a study of CD4 T cells in relation to SARS-CoV-2 and coronaviruses. No antigen is known for these receptors. Sequencing was performed with immunoSEQ multiplex PCR; in TCRdb, only in-frame clones are kept and a portion is missing. The sample consists of roughly 38,000 clones, 84% of them appearing once. The sample was naive CD4+ T cells from PBMCs, cultured in vitro. As to subset: naive CD4+ T cells isolated by negative enrichment. The receptor source for this set is an adult with COVID-19.

The chain recombines TRBV27 with TRBJ2-1, with D possibly TRBD2 on 5 matching bases. Germline V gene lookup returns CDR1 MNHEY and CDR2 SMNVEV (reference sequence). V was shortened by 6 bases and J by 3 bases, with 15 bases between the two germline ends. This CDR3 spans 15 amino acids. CDR3 in amino acids: CASRPRSADYNEQFF. The CDR3 coding sequence is TGTGCCAGCAGACCGCGGTCAGCGGACTACAATGAGCAGTTCTTC.

The chain uses TRBV5-1 and TRBJ2-7, with D perhaps TRBD1 (6 bases). The V gene lost 5 bases and the J gene lost 5 bases, with 20 bases spanning the gap. There are 15 residues in the CDR3. Germline V gives CDR1 SGHRS, CDR2 YFSETQ. Here the CDR3 DNA reads TGCGCCAGCAGTCATACCACAGGGATAGCAGACGAGCAGTACTTC. Residues: CASSHTTGIADEQYF.

The genes are TRBV27 and TRBJ1-3; no clear D gene. Trimming took 10 bases from V and 4 from J, leaving 8 bases between them. Germline CDR1 and CDR2: MNHEY and SMNVEV (reference sequence). The CDR3 length is 11 residues. The CDR3 loop reads CATRTGNTIYF. CDR3 bases: TGTGCCACCCGAACCGGAAACACCATATATTTT.

The chain joins TRBV9 to TRBJ2-7; TRBD1 is a possible D gene (6 bases). V lost 0 bases and J 0 bases, leaving 10 bases between the germline ends. This CDR3 region has 15 residues. Germline lookup yields CDR1 SGDLS and CDR2 YYNGEE. CDR3 DNA sequence: TGTGCCAGCAGCGTAGGCGCGGACAGCTCCTACGAGCAGTACTTC. It encodes CASSVGADSSYEQYF.

V usage is TRBV29-1 and J usage is TRBJ2-7, with 9 bases fitting TRBD1. Germline lookup yields CDR1 SQVTM and CDR2 ANQGSEA. V lost 7 bases and J lost 5; bases outside the gene matches: 15. The CDR3 is made up of 15 amino acids. CDR3 amino acids: CSAIPGTGLGHEQYF. In DNA form, the CDR3 reads TGCAGCGCGATACCCGGGACAGGGTTAGGCCACGAGCAGTACTTC.

This chain links TRBV30 with TRBJ2-5, with TRBD2 matching 9 bases. With 3 bases clipped from V and 1 base from J, the junction kept 6 bases outside the gene matches. The length of the CDR3 is 15 residues. CDR1 and CDR2 from the germline V gene are GTSNPN and SVGIG (reference sequence). CDR3 bases: TGTGCCTGGAGCAGAGCGGGAGGTTTCCAAGAGACCCAGTACTTC. Amino acid sequence: CAWSRAGGFQETQYF.

The J gene is TRBJ2-5, the V gene TRBV18; the match to TRBD1 covers 7 bases. The CDR3 runs 13 residues. Per germline, CDR1 KGHSH and CDR2 LQKENI. The V gene end was trimmed by 3 bases and the J gene end by 2 bases; junction bases not matched to a gene: 0. The CDR3 region has the DNA TGTGCCAGCTCACCGGGACAGCAAGAGACCCAGTACTTC. Its protein product is CASSPGQQETQYF.

This clone appeared a single time. The chain links TRBV27 to TRBJ2-1, with TRBD2 matching 11 bases. CDR1 is MNHEY, CDR2 SMNVEV, per germline (reference sequence). Losses at the gene ends were 5 bases for V and 5 bases for J; bases not matched to a gene: 5. The CDR3 has 15 amino acids. The CDR3 DNA sequence: TGTGCCAGCAGTCCAGGGACTAGCGGCAACAATGAGCAGTTCTTC. Translating gives CASSPGTSGNNEQFF.